Following are 2 T cell receptor beta chains from one sample sequenced in a study. TCRdb re-analysed the reads in MiXCR, keeping a single row per CDR3 protein. Of nearly 15,000 distinct CDR3 sequences listed, about 30% are singletons. Sequencing was performed on blood. Receptors were obtained from a human donor.

This clonotype was seen ten or more times. V is TRBV29-1 and J is TRBJ1-2, with D perhaps TRBD1 (5 bases). The germline V gene encodes CDR1 SQVTM and CDR2 ANQGSEA. The CDR3 is 16 amino acids. Trimming stripped 4 bases from V and 6 bases from J, with 24 bases between. The CDR3 is CSVVRAAGAGSHGYTF. DNA for the CDR3: TGCAGCGTTGTGAGAGCCGCCGGGGCAGGGAGCCATGGCTACACCTTC. The entire variable domain, with the rest obtained from reference TRBV29-1 and TRBJ1-2, is as follows: SAVISQKPSRDICQRGTSLTIQCQVDSQVTMMFWYRQQPGQSLTLIATANQGSEATYESGFVIDKFPISRPNLTFSTLTVSNMSPEDSSIYLCSVVRAAGAGSHGYTFGSGTRLTVV.

The J gene is TRBJ2-1, the V gene TRBV4-2; the D gene could be TRBD1 or TRBD2 (5 bases each). The length of the CDR3 is 16 residues. Germline V gene sequence: CDR1 LGHNA, CDR2 YNFKEQ. V lost 0 bases to trimming and J lost 4 bases, with 13 bases between them. The CDR3 region is CASSQDQGVGYNEQFF. DNA for the CDR3: TGTGCCAGCAGCCAAGATCAGGGAGTTGGGTACAATGAGCAGTTCTTC.